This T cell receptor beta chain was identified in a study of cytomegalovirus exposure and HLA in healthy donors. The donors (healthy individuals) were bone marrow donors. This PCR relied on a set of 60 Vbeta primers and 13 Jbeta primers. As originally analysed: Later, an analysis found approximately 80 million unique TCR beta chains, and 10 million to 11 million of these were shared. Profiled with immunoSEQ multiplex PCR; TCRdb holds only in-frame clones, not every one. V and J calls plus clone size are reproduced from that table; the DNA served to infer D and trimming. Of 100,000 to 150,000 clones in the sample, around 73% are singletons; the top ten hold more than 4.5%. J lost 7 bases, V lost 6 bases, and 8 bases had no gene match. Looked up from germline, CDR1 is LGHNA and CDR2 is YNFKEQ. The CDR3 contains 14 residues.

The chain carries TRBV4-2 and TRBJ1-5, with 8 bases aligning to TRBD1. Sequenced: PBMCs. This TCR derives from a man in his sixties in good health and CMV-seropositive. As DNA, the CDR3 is TGTGCCAGCAGTGAGCTCAGGGGGCACCAGCCCCAGCATTTT. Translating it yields CASSELRGHQPQHF.